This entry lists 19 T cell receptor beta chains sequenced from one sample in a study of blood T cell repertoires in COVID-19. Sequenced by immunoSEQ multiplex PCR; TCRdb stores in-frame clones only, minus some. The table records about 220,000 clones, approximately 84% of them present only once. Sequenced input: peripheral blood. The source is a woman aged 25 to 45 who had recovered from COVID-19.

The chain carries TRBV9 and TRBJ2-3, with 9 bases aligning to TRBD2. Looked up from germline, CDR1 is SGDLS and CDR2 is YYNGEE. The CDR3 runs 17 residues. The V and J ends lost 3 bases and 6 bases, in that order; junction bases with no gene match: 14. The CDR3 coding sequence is TGTGCCAGCAGCGCCGAGCCGGGGGCTAGCGGGAAGGATACGCAGTATTTT. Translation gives CASSAEPGASGKDTQYF.

Written as DNA, the CDR3 is TGTGCCAGCTCCCGGGGACTCGCCTACGGGGGGGGAGAGCAGTACTTC. It encodes CASSRGLAYGGGEQYF. The chain has TRBV9 and TRBJ2-7; 8 bases are shared with TRBD2. The CDR3 runs to 16 residues. J was trimmed by 7 bases and V by 7 bases; bases with no gene match: 19. CDR1 is SGDLS and CDR2 is YYNGEE in the germline V gene.

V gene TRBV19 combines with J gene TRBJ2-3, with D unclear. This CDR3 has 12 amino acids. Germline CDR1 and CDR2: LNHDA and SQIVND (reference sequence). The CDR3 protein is CTDATSTDTQYF. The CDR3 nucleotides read TGTACCGATGCCACTAGCACAGATACGCAGTATTTT.

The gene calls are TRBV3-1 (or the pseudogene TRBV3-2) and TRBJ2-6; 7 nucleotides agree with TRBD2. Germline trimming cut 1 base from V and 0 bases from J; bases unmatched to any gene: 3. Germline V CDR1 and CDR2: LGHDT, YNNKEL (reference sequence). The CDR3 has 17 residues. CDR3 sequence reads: CASSQGDYPSGANVLTF. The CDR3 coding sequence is TGTGCCAGCAGCCAAGGGGACTACCCCTCTGGGGCCAACGTCCTGACTTTC.

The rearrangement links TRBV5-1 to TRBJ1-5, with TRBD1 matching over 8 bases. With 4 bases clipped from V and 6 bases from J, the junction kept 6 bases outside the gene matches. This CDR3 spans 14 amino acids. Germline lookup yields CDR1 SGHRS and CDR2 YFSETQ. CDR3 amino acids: CASSQGQGGQPQHF. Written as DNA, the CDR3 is TGCGCCAGCAGCCAAGGACAGGGTGGTCAGCCCCAGCATTTT.

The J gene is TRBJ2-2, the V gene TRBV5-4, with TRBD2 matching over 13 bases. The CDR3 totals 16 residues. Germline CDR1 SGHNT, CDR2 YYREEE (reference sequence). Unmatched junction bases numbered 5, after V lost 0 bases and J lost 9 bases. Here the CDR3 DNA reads TGTGCCAGCAGCTTGGGAGGGACTAGCGGGACTTGGGAGCTGTTTTTT. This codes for CASSLGGTSGTWELFF.

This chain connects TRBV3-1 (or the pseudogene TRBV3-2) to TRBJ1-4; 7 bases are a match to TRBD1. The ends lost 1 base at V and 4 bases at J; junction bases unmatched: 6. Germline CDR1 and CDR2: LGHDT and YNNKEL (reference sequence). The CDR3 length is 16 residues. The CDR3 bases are TGTGCCAGCAGCCAAGTGTCCGGGACAGTTAATGAAAAACTGTTTTTT. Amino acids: CASSQVSGTVNEKLFF.

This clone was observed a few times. For the CDR3, the DNA is TGTGCCAGCAGTGAAAGCGGCGGATCCACCTACAATGAGCAGTTCTTC. Its protein product is CASSESGGSTYNEQFF. The chain carries TRBV6-1 and TRBJ2-1; D is possibly TRBD2 (5 bases). V lost 2 bases, J lost 2 bases, and 13 bases lay in between. The CDR3 spans 16 residues. Germline V gives CDR1 MNHNS, CDR2 SASEGT.

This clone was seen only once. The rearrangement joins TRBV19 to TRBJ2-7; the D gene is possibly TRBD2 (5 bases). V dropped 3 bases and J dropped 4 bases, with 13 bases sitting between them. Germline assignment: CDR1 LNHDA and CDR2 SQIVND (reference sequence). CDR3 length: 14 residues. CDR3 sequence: CASSMGLARYEQYF. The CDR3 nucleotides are TGTGCCAGTAGTATGGGATTAGCGAGGTACGAGCAGTACTTC. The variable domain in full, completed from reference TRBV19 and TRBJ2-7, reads DGGITQSPKYLFRKEGQNVTLSCEQNLNHDAMYWYRQDPGQGLRLIYYSQIVNDFQKGDIAEGYSVSREKKESFPLTVTSAQKNPTAFYLCASSMGLARYEQYFGPGTRLTVT.

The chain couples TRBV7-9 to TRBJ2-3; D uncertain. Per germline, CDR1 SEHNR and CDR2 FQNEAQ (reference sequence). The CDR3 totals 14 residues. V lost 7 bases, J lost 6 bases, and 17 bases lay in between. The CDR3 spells CASIPTRSWDTQYF. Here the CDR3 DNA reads TGTGCCAGCATCCCCACCAGGTCCTGGGATACGCAGTATTTT.

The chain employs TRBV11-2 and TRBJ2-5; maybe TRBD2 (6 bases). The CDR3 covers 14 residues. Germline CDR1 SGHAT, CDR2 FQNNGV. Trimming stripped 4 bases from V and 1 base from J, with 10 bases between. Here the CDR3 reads CASSYGRSQETQYF. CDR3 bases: TGTGCCAGCAGCTACGGGAGAAGCCAAGAGACCCAGTACTTC.

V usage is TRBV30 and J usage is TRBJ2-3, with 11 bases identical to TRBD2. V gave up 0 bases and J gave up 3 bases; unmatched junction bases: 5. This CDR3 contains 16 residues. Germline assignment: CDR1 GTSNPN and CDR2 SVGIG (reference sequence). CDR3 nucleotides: TGTGCCTGGAGTGTAGGGGTAGCGGGAGGGACAGATACGCAGTATTTT. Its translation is CAWSVGVAGGTDTQYF.

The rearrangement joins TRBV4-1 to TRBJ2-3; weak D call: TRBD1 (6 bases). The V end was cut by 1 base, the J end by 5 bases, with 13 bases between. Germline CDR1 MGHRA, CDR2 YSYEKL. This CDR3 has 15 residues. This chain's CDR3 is CASSQVGAHGDTQYF. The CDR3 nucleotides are TGCGCCAGCAGCCAAGTGGGGGCGCATGGAGATACGCAGTATTTT.

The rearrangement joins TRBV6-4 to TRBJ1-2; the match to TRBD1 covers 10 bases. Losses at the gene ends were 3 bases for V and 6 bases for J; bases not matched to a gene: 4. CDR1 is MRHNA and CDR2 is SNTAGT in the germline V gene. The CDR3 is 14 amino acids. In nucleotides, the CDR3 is TGTGCCAGCAGTGAACGACAGGGGGCCCATGGCTACACCTTC. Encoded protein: CASSERQGAHGYTF.

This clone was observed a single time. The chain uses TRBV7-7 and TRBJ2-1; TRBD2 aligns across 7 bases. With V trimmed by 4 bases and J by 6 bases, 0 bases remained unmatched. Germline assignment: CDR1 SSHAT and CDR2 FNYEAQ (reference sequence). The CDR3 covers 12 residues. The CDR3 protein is CASSSSGNEQFF. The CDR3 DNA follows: TGTGCCAGCAGCTCTAGCGGCAATGAGCAGTTCTTC.

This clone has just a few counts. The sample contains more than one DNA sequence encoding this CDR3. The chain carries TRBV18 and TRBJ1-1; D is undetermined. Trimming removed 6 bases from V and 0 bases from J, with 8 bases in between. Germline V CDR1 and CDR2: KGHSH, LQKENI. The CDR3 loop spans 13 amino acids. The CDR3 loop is CASSLQMNTEAFF. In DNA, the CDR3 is TGTGCCAGCTCTCTACAGATGAACACTGAAGCTTTCTTT.

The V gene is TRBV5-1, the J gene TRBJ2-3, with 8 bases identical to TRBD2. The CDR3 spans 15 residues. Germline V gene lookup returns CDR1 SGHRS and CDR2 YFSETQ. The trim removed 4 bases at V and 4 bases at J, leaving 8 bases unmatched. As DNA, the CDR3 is TGCGCCAGCAGCCTCAGCGGGAGCGGCCCAGATACGCAGTATTTT. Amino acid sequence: CASSLSGSGPDTQYF.

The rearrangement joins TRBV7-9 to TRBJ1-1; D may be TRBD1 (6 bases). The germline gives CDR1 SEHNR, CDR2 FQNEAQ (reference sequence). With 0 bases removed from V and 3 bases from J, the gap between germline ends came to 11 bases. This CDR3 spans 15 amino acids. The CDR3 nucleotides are TGTGCCAGCAGCTTAGCGCAGGGGCTGGACACTGAAGCTTTCTTT. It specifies CASSLAQGLDTEAFF.

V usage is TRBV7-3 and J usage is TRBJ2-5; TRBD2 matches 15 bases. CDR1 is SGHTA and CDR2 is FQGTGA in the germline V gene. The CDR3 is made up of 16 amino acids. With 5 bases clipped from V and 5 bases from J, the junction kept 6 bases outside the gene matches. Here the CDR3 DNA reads TGTGCCAGCAGCCCCGGACTAGCGGGAGGGCTGGAGACCCAGTACTTC. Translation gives CASSPGLAGGLETQYF.